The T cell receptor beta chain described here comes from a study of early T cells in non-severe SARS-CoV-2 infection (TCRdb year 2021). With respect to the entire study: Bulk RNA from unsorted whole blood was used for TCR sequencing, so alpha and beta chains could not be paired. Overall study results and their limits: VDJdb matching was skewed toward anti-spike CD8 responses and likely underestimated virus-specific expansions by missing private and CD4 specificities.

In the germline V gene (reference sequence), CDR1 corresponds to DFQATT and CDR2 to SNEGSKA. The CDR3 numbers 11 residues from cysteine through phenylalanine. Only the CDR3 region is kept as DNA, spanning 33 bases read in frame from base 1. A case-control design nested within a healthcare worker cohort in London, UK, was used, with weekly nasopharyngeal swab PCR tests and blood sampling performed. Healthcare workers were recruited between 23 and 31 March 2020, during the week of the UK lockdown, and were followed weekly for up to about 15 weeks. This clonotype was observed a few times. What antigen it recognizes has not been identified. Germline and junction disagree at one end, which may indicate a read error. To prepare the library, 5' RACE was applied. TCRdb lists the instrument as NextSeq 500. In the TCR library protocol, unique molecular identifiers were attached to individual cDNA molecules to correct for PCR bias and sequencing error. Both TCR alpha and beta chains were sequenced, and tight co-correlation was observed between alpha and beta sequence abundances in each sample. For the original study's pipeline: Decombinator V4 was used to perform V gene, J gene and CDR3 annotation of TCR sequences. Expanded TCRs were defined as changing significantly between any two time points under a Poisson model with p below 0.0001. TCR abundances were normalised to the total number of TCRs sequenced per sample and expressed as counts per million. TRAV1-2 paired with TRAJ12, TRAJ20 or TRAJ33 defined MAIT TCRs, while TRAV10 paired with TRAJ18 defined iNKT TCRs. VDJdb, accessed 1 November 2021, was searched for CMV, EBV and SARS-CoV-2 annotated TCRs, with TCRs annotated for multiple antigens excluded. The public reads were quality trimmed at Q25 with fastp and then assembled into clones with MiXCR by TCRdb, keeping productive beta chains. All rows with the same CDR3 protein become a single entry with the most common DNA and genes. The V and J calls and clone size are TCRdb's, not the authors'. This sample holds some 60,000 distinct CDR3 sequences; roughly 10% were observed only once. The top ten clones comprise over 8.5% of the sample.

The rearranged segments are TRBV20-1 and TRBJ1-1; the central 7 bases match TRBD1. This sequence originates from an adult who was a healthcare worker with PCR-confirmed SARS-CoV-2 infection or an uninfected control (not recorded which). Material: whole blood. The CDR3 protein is CSARGGGQSSF. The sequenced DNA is TGCAGTGCTAGGGGAGGGGGACAGTCCTCTTTT.